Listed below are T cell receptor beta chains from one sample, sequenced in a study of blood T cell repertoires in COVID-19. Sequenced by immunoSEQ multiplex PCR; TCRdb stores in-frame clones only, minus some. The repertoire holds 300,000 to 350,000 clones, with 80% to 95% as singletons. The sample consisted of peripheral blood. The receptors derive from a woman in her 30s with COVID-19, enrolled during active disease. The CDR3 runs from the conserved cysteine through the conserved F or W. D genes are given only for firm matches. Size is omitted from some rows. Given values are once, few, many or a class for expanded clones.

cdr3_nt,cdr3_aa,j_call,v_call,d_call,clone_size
TGTGCCAGCAGTTACGGTCAGGGTTTTCGATCACCCCTCCACTTT,CASSYGQGFRSPLHF,TRBJ1-6,TRBV6-5,-,-
TGTGCCAGCAGTCCGGGACTAGCGGGGCTCTTAGCCAAAAACATTCAGTACTTC,CASSPGLAGLLAKNIQYF,TRBJ2-4,TRBV28,TRBD2,-
TGCGCCAGCAGTGAGCCAGGGGCCGCTGAAGCTTTCTTT,CASSEPGAAEAFF,TRBJ1-1,TRBV10-2,-,-
TGCGCCAGCAGCTTGGTCCCAGATAACTATGGCTACACCTTC,CASSLVPDNYGYTF,TRBJ1-2,TRBV5-1,-,-
TGCGCCAGCAGCCAAGGGGGCCAGCCCTCTGGGGCTTTCTTT,CASSQGGQPSGAFF,TRBJ1-1,TRBV4-1,-,-
TGTGCCAGCAGTCCAGGGGATGGAAACACCATATATTTT,CASSPGDGNTIYF,TRBJ1-3,TRBV28,-,-
TGTGCCAGCAGTCTCGACAGGGCCACCTACGAGCAGTACTTC,CASSLDRATYEQYF,TRBJ2-7,TRBV27,TRBD1,-
TGTGCCACCACTAGCGGGAGGGACACAGATACGCAGTATTTT,CATTSGRDTDTQYF,TRBJ2-3,TRBV24-1,TRBD2,-
TGCGCCAGCAGCTTATCAGGGAACACCGGGGAGCTGTTTTTT,CASSLSGNTGELFF,TRBJ2-2,TRBV5-1,-,-
TGCAGCGTTGAAGATTGGGAGACTAGCGTAACTAGTGAGCAGTTCTTC,CSVEDWETSVTSEQFF,TRBJ2-1,TRBV29-1,TRBD2,-
TGTGCCAGTCCACCCCCGGGCTCGGGAACCTACAATGAGCAGTTCTTC,CASPPPGSGTYNEQFF,TRBJ2-1,TRBV19,-,-
TGCGCCAGCAGCCAAGTAGCTGGTGACACCATATATTTT,CASSQVAGDTIYF,TRBJ1-3,TRBV4-1,-,once
TGTGCCAGCACCCTTGCAGGGGGTGGGACGCTATACAATGAGCAGTTCTTC,CASTLAGGGTLYNEQFF,TRBJ2-1,TRBV28,TRBD1,once
TGCGCCAGCAGCCAAGACGGGGACAGGGTTTATTCACCCCTCCACTTT,CASSQDGDRVYSPLHF,TRBJ1-6,TRBV4-3,TRBD1,-
TGTGCCAGCAGCCCGGTGGGAGGAAGGACCAAAAACATTCAGTACTTC,CASSPVGGRTKNIQYF,TRBJ2-4,TRBV11-2,-,-
TGTGCCAGCAAAGAACTAGGGTACGAGCAGTACTTC,CASKELGYEQYF,TRBJ2-7,TRBV6-5,-,-
TGTGCCAGCAGTTTACAGGGACTAGGTCTGTATTTT,CASSLQGLGLYF,TRBJ2-3,TRBV12-3/TRBV12-4,TRBD2,few
TGTGCCAGCAGTGACTCCACGGATACAGGGTTAGCTTTCTTT,CASSDSTDTGLAFF,TRBJ1-1,TRBV6-4,-,-
TGTGCCAGTAGTATAGGCAGTCTCTCCTACGAGCAGTACTTC,CASSIGSLSYEQYF,TRBJ2-7,TRBV19,-,-
TGTGCCAGCGGGGCCGGGACAGGGACAGGCGCTTTCTTT,CASGAGTGTGAFF,TRBJ1-1,TRBV28,TRBD1,-
TGTGCCAGCAGCCCTATGGACAGTAACTATGGCTACACCTTC,CASSPMDSNYGYTF,TRBJ1-2,TRBV11-3,-,-
TGTGCCAGCAAGACCGCACAGGGGGACTACGAGCAGTACTTC,CASKTAQGDYEQYF,TRBJ2-7,TRBV7-9,TRBD1,-
TGTGCCAGCAGCTTACAAACGGATGGCTACACCTTC,CASSLQTDGYTF,TRBJ1-2,TRBV7-9,-,-
TGTGCCAGCAGTACGGGACAGCTTGGCTACACCTTC,CASSTGQLGYTF,TRBJ1-2,TRBV2,TRBD1,-
TGTGCCAGCAGTCCTCGGGGGGCGGGGATTCAGTACTTC,CASSPRGAGIQYF,TRBJ2-4,TRBV5-4,-,-
TGTGCCAGCAGTGCCCCGGGACTAGCGCTAAAGGGGGAGCAGTACTTC,CASSAPGLALKGEQYF,TRBJ2-7,TRBV2,TRBD2,once
TGTGCCATCAGACAGGGGCTTCCTAGCACAGATACGCAGTATTTT,CAIRQGLPSTDTQYF,TRBJ2-3,TRBV10-3,TRBD1,-
TGTGCCAGCAGCTTAGCCTCCCGGACAGGGTGGGATACGCAGTATTTT,CASSLASRTGWDTQYF,TRBJ2-3,TRBV11-2,TRBD1,-
TGTGCCAGCAGTATCTCTAGCGGGAGAAGGAGAGAGACCCAGTACTTC,CASSISSGRRRETQYF,TRBJ2-5,TRBV28,TRBD2,-
TGTGCCACCAGGCCGGGACAGAGATCTAGCACAGATACGCAGTATTTT,CATRPGQRSSTDTQYF,TRBJ2-3,TRBV24-1,TRBD1,-
TGTGCCAGCTCACCTGGGGAGTTGGTTGGCTACACCTTC,CASSPGELVGYTF,TRBJ1-2,TRBV18,-,-
TGTGCCAGCAGCTCCGGACAGGCTTCACCCCTCCACTTT,CASSSGQASPLHF,TRBJ1-6,TRBV5-4,TRBD1,-
TGTGCCTGGAGTATTACCCGGGAAGATAATTCACCCCTCCACTTT,CAWSITREDNSPLHF,TRBJ1-6,TRBV30,-,-
TGTGCCAGCAGCCAAGTTCGACTAGCGGGAGTCACCGGGGAGCTGTTTTTT,CASSQVRLAGVTGELFF,TRBJ2-2,TRBV3-1/TRBV3-2,TRBD2,-
TGTGCCACCGCAGAAGCTAGCCTCACAGATACGCAGTATTTT,CATAEASLTDTQYF,TRBJ2-3,TRBV24-1,-,-
TGTGCCAGCAGTTTAGCGGGAGTGCCCTACAATGAGCAGTTCTTC,CASSLAGVPYNEQFF,TRBJ2-1,TRBV6-5,TRBD2,-
TGTGCCAGCAGTTACCAACGGGGGGGGAGGGAGGAAAAACTGTTTTTT,CASSYQRGGREEKLFF,TRBJ1-4,TRBV6-5,-,-
TGTGCCAGCACAACTAGGGGACAGCTCTCCTACAATGAGCAGTTCTTC,CASTTRGQLSYNEQFF,TRBJ2-1,TRBV5-5,TRBD1,-
TGTGCCAGCACTCCCCAAGGGGGCACCGGGGAGCTGTTTTTT,CASTPQGGTGELFF,TRBJ2-2,TRBV6-5,-,-
TGCAGCTCGACCGAGGGAACTGAAGCTTTCTTT,CSSTEGTEAFF,TRBJ1-1,TRBV29-1,-,-